Shown below are 32 T cell receptor beta chains from a single sample sequenced in a study of blood T cell repertoires in COVID-19. Sequenced by immunoSEQ multiplex PCR; TCRdb stores in-frame clones only, minus some. The sample has more than 250,000 clones, 90% seen once. Material: peripheral blood. These TCRs come from a woman aged 45-59 years with COVID-19, enrolled during active disease.

The chain joins TRBV15 to TRBJ2-5; 12 bases are shared with TRBD2. The germline CDR1 and CDR2 sequences are LNHNV and YYDKDF (reference sequence). V trimming: 1 base; J trimming: 3 bases; junction bases outside the gene matches: 0. This CDR3 contains 15 residues. The CDR3 reads CATSRGLAGEETQYF. The CDR3 coding sequence is TGTGCCACCAGCAGAGGACTAGCGGGAGAAGAGACCCAGTACTTC. Together with reference TRBV15 and TRBJ2-5, the CDR3 gives the full variable domain: DAMVIQNPRYQVTQFGKPVTLSCSQTLNHNVMYWYQQKSSQAPKLLFHYYDKDFNNEADTPDNFQSRRPNTSFCFLDIRSPGLGDTAMYLCATSRGLAGEETQYFGPGTRLLVL.

This chain links TRBV7-9 with TRBJ1-1; 7 bases agree with TRBD1. V dropped 0 bases and J dropped 4; count of bases not matched to a gene: 8. The germline V gene encodes CDR1 SEHNR and CDR2 FQNEAQ (reference sequence). The CDR3 length is 16 residues. CDR3 in amino acids: CASSLAMTGLGTEAFF. CDR3 DNA: TGTGCCAGCAGCTTAGCCATGACAGGGTTGGGCACTGAAGCTTTCTTT.

This chain connects TRBV5-1 to TRBJ2-3; D remains ambiguous. The germline CDR1 and CDR2 sequences are SGHRS and YFSETQ. Trimming shortened V by 4 bases and J by 1 base, and 13 bases separated the two germline ends. This CDR3 comprises 15 residues. CDR3 region: CASSSDAGGTDTQYF. CDR3 coding DNA: TGCGCCAGCAGCAGTGACGCCGGAGGCACAGATACGCAGTATTTT.

V gene TRBV23-1 combines with J gene TRBJ2-2; 16 bases match TRBD2. TRBV23-1 is treated as an ORF (open reading frame) with a function not yet certain. The CDR3 spans 17 residues. Losses at the gene ends were 3 bases for V and 6 bases for J; bases not matched to a gene: 4. CDR3 in amino acids: CASSQFGTSGRAGELFF. CDR3 DNA sequence: TGCGCCAGCAGTCAGTTCGGGACTAGCGGGAGGGCCGGGGAGCTGTTTTTT.

This sequence joins TRBV7-2 and TRBJ2-3, with TRBD2 matching 13 bases. With 1 base clipped from V and 7 bases from J, the junction kept 2 bases outside the gene matches. In germline, CDR1 is SGHTA, CDR2 FQGNSA. The CDR3 is 15 amino acids. CDR3 protein: CASSLGTSGSYTQYF. The CDR3 DNA is TGTGCCAGCAGCTTAGGGACTAGCGGGAGTTATACGCAGTATTTT.

The chain combines TRBV6-5 with TRBJ2-7, with D possibly being TRBD2 (5 bases). Trimming left V 5 bases short and J 2 bases short, with 16 bases between. This CDR3 spans 15 amino acids. In germline, CDR1 is MNHEY, CDR2 SVGAGI. CDR3 DNA sequence: TGTGCCAGCAGTACTCCCCAGGAGGCTCCCTACGAGCAGTACTTC. Translation gives CASSTPQEAPYEQYF.

The rearrangement links TRBV6-5 to TRBJ2-7, with D unresolved. The CDR3 loop spans 15 amino acids. Germline assignment: CDR1 MNHEY and CDR2 SVGAGI. V lost 0 bases, J lost 7 bases, and 16 bases lay in between. In DNA form, the CDR3 reads TGTGCCAGCAGTTACTCGATGCTCCAAACCGGGGAGCAGTACTTC. Its translation: CASSYSMLQTGEQYF.

V and J are TRBV12-5 and TRBJ1-3; D is ambiguous. The V end lost 2 bases, the J end lost 8 bases, and 10 bases lay between the germline ends. Germline loops: CDR1 LGHNT, CDR2 FRNRAP. There are 13 residues in the CDR3. CDR3 residues: CASGLPAGYTIYF. The DNA of the CDR3 is TGTGCTAGTGGTTTGCCGGCCGGGTACACCATATATTTT.

This chain uses TRBV15 with TRBJ1-1, with a possible D match to TRBD1 (5 bases). This CDR3 is 13 amino acids long. Trimming cost V 0 bases and J 7 bases, with 9 bases left between them. Germline CDR1 reads LNHNV; CDR2 reads YYDKDF (reference sequence). DNA of the CDR3: TGTGCCACCAGCAGAGATGCGGGGGATGAAGCTTTCTTT. Its protein is CATSRDAGDEAFF.

This clone has only one observation. The V and J genes are TRBV27 and TRBJ1-5; 7 bases map to TRBD1. The J segment lost 4 bases and the V segment lost 4 bases, leaving 7 bases of the junction unmatched. CDR3 length: 15 amino acids. Germline lookup yields CDR1 MNHEY and CDR2 SMNVEV (reference sequence). CDR3 coding DNA: TGTGCCAGCAGTTCAGAGGGGGCGCGGAATCAGCCCCAGCATTTT. This translates into CASSSEGARNQPQHF.

The CDR3 is CASSLSSASGIADTQYF. CDR3 bases: TGTGCCAGCAGCCTAAGTTCGGCTAGCGGGATTGCAGATACGCAGTATTTT. V gene TRBV3-1 (or the pseudogene TRBV3-2) combines with J gene TRBJ2-3; TRBD2 matches at 9 bases. There are 17 residues in the CDR3. Per the germline V gene, CDR1 is LGHDT and CDR2 is YNNKEL (reference sequence). With V trimmed by 4 bases and J by 4 bases, 12 bases remained unmatched.

The chain couples TRBV30 to TRBJ1-5, with D perhaps TRBD1 (6 bases). The V gene's germline CDR1 is GTSNPN and CDR2 SVGIG (reference sequence). V gave up 5 bases and J gave up 0 bases, with 14 bases separating them. The CDR3 covers 15 residues. This CDR3 is CAWGRTDYSNQPQHF. The CDR3 DNA sequence: TGTGCCTGGGGCCGGACAGATTATAGCAATCAGCCCCAGCATTTT.

This rearrangement joins TRBV6-6 to TRBJ1-1; 7 bases agree with TRBD1. This CDR3 is 15 amino acids long. Unmatched junction bases numbered 8, after V lost 6 bases and J lost 1 base. CDR1 is MNHNY, CDR2 SVGAGI, per germline (reference sequence). The CDR3 DNA reads TGTGCCAGCAGCCCACCGGACAGGTGGAACACTGAAGCTTTCTTT. This translates into CASSPPDRWNTEAFF.

This clone has a count of ten or more. This chain links TRBV4-2 with TRBJ1-2; 7 nucleotides align to TRBD1. Germline-derived CDR1 and CDR2 are LGHNA and YNFKEQ. J lost 2 bases, V lost 2 bases, and 2 bases had no gene match. The CDR3 contains 14 residues. The chain's CDR3 is CASSQSTGNYGYTF. Written as DNA, the CDR3 is TGTGCCAGCAGCCAATCGACAGGGAACTATGGCTACACCTTC.

This clone was seen a handful of times. The chain uses TRBV10-2 and TRBJ1-5; 7 bases align to TRBD1. This CDR3 comprises 14 residues. The germline gives CDR1 WSHSY, CDR2 SAAADI. V was clipped by 7 bases and J by 5 bases; unmatched bases: 8. CDR3 sequence: CASTRDRVYQPQHF. CDR3 DNA: TGCGCCAGCACCAGAGACAGGGTGTATCAGCCCCAGCATTTT.

V and J are TRBV19 and TRBJ2-6; D might be TRBD1 (6 bases). The germline gives CDR1 LNHDA, CDR2 SQIVND (reference sequence). Trimming removed 4 bases from V and 3 bases from J, with 10 bases in between. The CDR3 consists of 15 residues. This CDR3 reads CASSTGTSGANVLTF. In DNA, the CDR3 is TGTGCCAGTAGTACAGGGACAAGTGGGGCCAACGTCCTGACTTTC. Drawing the rest from reference TRBV19 and TRBJ2-6, the complete variable domain is DGGITQSPKYLFRKEGQNVTLSCEQNLNHDAMYWYRQDPGQGLRLIYYSQIVNDFQKGDIAEGYSVSREKKESFPLTVTSAQKNPTAFYLCASSTGTSGANVLTFGAGSRLTVL.

The chain employs TRBV3-1 (or the pseudogene TRBV3-2) and TRBJ2-2, with 10 positions matching TRBD1. V lost 4 bases to trimming and J lost 0 bases; unmatched junction nucleotides: 5. Germline V CDR1 and CDR2: LGHDT, YNNKEL (reference sequence). This CDR3 spans 17 amino acids. The CDR3 sequence is CASSRQDRGSNTGELFF. The CDR3 DNA reads TGTGCCAGCAGCCGACAGGACAGGGGGTCGAACACCGGGGAGCTGTTTTTT.

This sequence joins TRBV6-2 or TRBV6-3 and TRBJ2-7; 8 nucleotides align to TRBD1. The CDR3 is made up of 15 amino acids. Germline V gene lookup returns CDR1 MNHEY and CDR2 SVGEGT. J gave up 2 bases and V 5 bases, and 8 bases lay outside the gene matches. Written as DNA, the CDR3 is TGTGCCAGCAGTAACCCGGGACAGGTTGCCTACGAGCAGTACTTC. Amino acids: CASSNPGQVAYEQYF.

This rearrangement joins TRBV5-1 to TRBJ2-3; 9 bases fit TRBD2. V was clipped by 4 bases and J by 4 bases; unmatched bases: 7. This CDR3 is built from 15 residues. Looked up from germline, CDR1 is SGHRS and CDR2 is YFSETQ. The CDR3 reads CASSGSGSRADTQYF. In DNA, the CDR3 is TGCGCCAGCAGCGGTAGCGGGAGTAGAGCAGATACGCAGTATTTT.

As to this clone: The junction does not match germline at one end; this may be a read error. The chain joins TRBV19 to TRBJ2-3; 8 bases are a match to TRBD1. Germline lookup yields CDR1 LNHDA and CDR2 SQIVND (reference sequence). The CDR3 extends over 13 amino acids. The DNA for the CDR3 is TGTGCCAGTAGATGGACAGGGACAGATGCGCAGTATTTT. This codes for CASRWTGTDAQYF. Full variable domain (outside the CDR3, taken from reference TRBV19 and TRBJ2-3): DGGITQSPKYLFRKEGQNVTLSCEQNLNHDAMYWYRQDPGQGLRLIYYSQIVNDFQKGDIAEGYSVSREKKESFPLTVTSAQKNPTAFYLCASRWTGTDAQYFGPGTRLTVL.

The chain has TRBV5-4 and TRBJ2-7; D gene unclear. V gave up 3 bases and J gave up 1 base, with 8 bases separating them. The CDR3 runs 13 residues. From germline, CDR1 is SGHNT and CDR2 YYREEE (reference sequence). As DNA, the CDR3 is TGTGCCAGCAGCTCGACACTTTCCTACGAGCAGTACTTC. It translates to CASSSTLSYEQYF.

This clone turned up a few times. This chain joins TRBV30 and TRBJ1-1; TRBD1 might be the D (6 bases). The CDR3 loop spans 14 amino acids. Deletions cut 0 bases from V and 5 bases from J, with 13 bases between. Germline V gene data show CDR1 as GTSNPN and CDR2 as SVGIG (reference sequence). CDR3 in amino acids: CAWSVNRVGTEAFF. The CDR3 nucleotides read TGTGCCTGGAGTGTAAACAGGGTAGGAACTGAAGCTTTCTTT.

V is TRBV6-5 and J is TRBJ1-2; a possible D gene is TRBD1 (6 bases). Germline V CDR1 and CDR2: MNHEY, SVGAGI. This CDR3 contains 15 residues. Trimming stripped 8 bases from V and 2 bases from J, with 18 bases between. The CDR3 coding sequence is TGTGCCAGCCGCCGCCGGGGGGGCGACAACTATGGCTACACCTTC. Amino acids: CASRRRGGDNYGYTF.

V usage is TRBV5-1 and J usage is TRBJ2-1; 11 bases align to TRBD2. Germline V CDR1 and CDR2: SGHRS, YFSETQ. The CDR3 is made up of 15 amino acids. Trimming cost V 3 bases and J 4 bases; bases outside gene matches: 3. The CDR3 sequence: CASSWGLADYNEQFF. The CDR3 DNA sequence: TGCGCCAGCAGCTGGGGACTAGCGGATTACAATGAGCAGTTCTTC.

The V call is TRBV30, the J call TRBJ1-4; D is possibly TRBD1 (6 bases). Trimming pared 4 bases from V and 5 bases from J, leaving 11 bases between. CDR3 length equals 13 residues. Germline V gene sequence: CDR1 GTSNPN, CDR2 SVGIG (reference sequence). CDR3 nucleotides: TGTGCCTGGATTGGACAGAAAAATGAAAAACTGTTTTTT. This gives the protein CAWIGQKNEKLFF.

V usage is TRBV19 and J usage is TRBJ2-2, with 13 nucleotides matching TRBD2. Germline V gene sequence: CDR1 LNHDA, CDR2 SQIVND (reference sequence). The CDR3 covers 20 residues. V gave up 6 bases and J gave up 1 base; unmatched junction bases: 14. CDR3 nucleotides: TGTGCCAGTAGCCCTGTAGGGACTAGCGGGACCCAAATGAACACCGGGGAGCTGTTTTTT. This translates into CASSPVGTSGTQMNTGELFF.

The sample holds one count of this clone. The chain couples TRBV14 to TRBJ2-3; D might be TRBD2 (7 bases). Germline V gives CDR1 SGHDN, CDR2 FVKESK. This CDR3 has 18 amino acids. With 2 bases removed from V and 5 bases from J, the gap between germline ends came to 23 bases. The DNA for the CDR3 is TGTGCCAGCAGCCAAAGGGGGGTAGCGGGCCAGATTCGAGATACGCAGTATTTT. Translated, it gives CASSQRGVAGQIRDTQYF.

CDR3 region: CASSLSPYGTEAFF. The CDR3 DNA sequence: TGTGCCAGCAGTTTATCTCCGTACGGCACTGAAGCTTTCTTT. The chain couples TRBV27 to TRBJ1-1; D is ambiguous. The CDR3 consists of 14 residues. Germline loops: CDR1 MNHEY, CDR2 SMNVEV (reference sequence). V lost 0 bases and J 4 bases, leaving 9 bases between the germline ends.

The V gene is TRBV19, the J gene TRBJ1-2, with 7 bases matching TRBD1. The V gene end was trimmed by 4 bases and the J gene end by 8 bases; junction bases not matched to a gene: 10. The CDR3 extends over 14 amino acids. Germline V CDR1 and CDR2: LNHDA, SQIVND (reference sequence). The CDR3, as DNA: TGTGCCAGTAGTAACGGACAGGAACAGAGAGGCTACACCTTC. This codes for CASSNGQEQRGYTF.

This clone was seen just once. The chain uses TRBV11-2 and TRBJ2-5; 8 bases map to TRBD1. Germline values: CDR1 SGHAT, CDR2 FQNNGV. The V gene end was trimmed by 5 bases and the J gene end by 5 bases; junction bases not matched to a gene: 7. The CDR3 has 14 residues. The CDR3 bases are TGTGCCAGCAGCCCGACAGGGGTTGGCGAGACCCAGTACTTC. Amino acid sequence: CASSPTGVGETQYF.

The chain combines TRBV5-4 with TRBJ2-7; 7 bases agree with TRBD1. Losses at the gene ends were 6 bases for V and 1 base for J; bases not matched to a gene: 10. Germline V lookup: CDR1 SGHNT, CDR2 YYREEE (reference sequence). The CDR3 consists of 15 residues. CDR3 sequence reads: CASKPGTASSYEQYF. As DNA, the CDR3 is TGTGCCAGCAAGCCCGGGACAGCCTCTTCCTACGAGCAGTACTTC. Complete variable domain (other parts from reference TRBV5-4 and TRBJ2-7): ETGVTQSPTHLIKTRGQQVTLRCSSQSGHNTVSWYQQALGQGPQFIFQYYREEENGRGNFPPRFSGLQFPNYSSELNVNALELDDSALYLCASKPGTASSYEQYFGPGTRLTVT.

The genes are TRBV9 and TRBJ2-7; 7 nucleotides match TRBD2. V dropped 3 bases and J dropped 6; count of bases not matched to a gene: 12. The germline gives CDR1 SGDLS, CDR2 YYNGEE. This CDR3 spans 15 amino acids. The CDR3 region has the DNA TGTGCCAGCAGCGAGTCCCTGGCGGGAGTTGCCGAGCAGTACTTC. It encodes CASSESLAGVAEQYF.